Listed below are T cell receptor beta chains from one sample, sequenced in a study of blood T cells in healthy people across ages. Each CDR3 protein gets one entry after TCRdb re-called the 5' RACE reads with MiXCR. The repertoire holds around 1,000,000 distinct CDR3 sequences, with around 27% as singletons. This sample was also put to use in a study of T cells of mothers and their children.

The sequencing input was blood. The receptors come from a girl aged 2 to 10 in good health. The CDR3 runs from the conserved cysteine through the conserved F or W. D genes are given only for firm matches. Clone size appears in some rows only: once, few, many, or a class for an expanded clone.

size | J | D | V | CDR3 | DNA
few | TRBJ2-7 | - | TRBV29-1 | CSVILGTGGFYYEQYF | TGTAGCGTTATATTGGGGACCGGGGGATTCTACTACGAGCAGTACTTC
- | TRBJ2-7 | - | TRBV20-1 | CSARQGTGLVEQYF | TGCAGTGCTAGACAAGGGACGGGTCTGGTCGAGCAGTACTTC
- | TRBJ2-7 | TRBD2 | TRBV20-1 | CSASSLAGLYEQYF | TGCAGTGCCAGCTCACTAGCGGGATTGTACGAGCAGTACTTC
few | TRBJ2-6 | - | TRBV28 | CASSPQDLPSGANVLTF | TGTGCCAGCAGTCCCCAGGACCTTCCCTCTGGGGCCAACGTCCTGACTTTC
few | TRBJ2-5 | - | TRBV7-9 | CASSSHRSQETQYF | TGTGCCAGCAGCTCGCACAGATCCCAAGAGACCCAGTACTTC
- | TRBJ2-3 | - | TRBV29-1 | CSVESRGLEADTQYF | TGCAGCGTTGAAAGCCGCGGGCTAGAGGCAGATACGCAGTATTTT
- | TRBJ2-7 | TRBD1 | TRBV7-8 | CASSLGTGHYEQYF | TGTGCCAGCAGCTTGGGGACAGGACACTACGAGCAGTACTTC
- | TRBJ1-1 | - | TRBV29-1 | CSVEMRGGNTEAFF | TGCAGCGTTGAGATGCGGGGAGGCAACACTGAAGCTTTCTTT
few | TRBJ2-7 | TRBD2 | TRBV20-1 | CSARDLAGVREQYF | TGCAGTGCTAGAGATCTAGCGGGAGTGCGAGAGCAGTACTTC
few | TRBJ1-2 | - | TRBV7-2 | CASSSLPQPYGYTF | TGTGCCAGCAGCTCCCTGCCGCAGCCGTATGGCTACACCTTC
many | TRBJ1-4 | - | TRBV10-3 | CAISGHNEKLFF | TGTGCCATCAGTGGACATAATGAAAAACTGTTTTTT
- | TRBJ2-7 | TRBD2 | TRBV9 | CASSPRGTSGSGDEQYF | TGTGCCAGCAGCCCCCGCGGGACTAGCGGGAGCGGTGACGAGCAGTACTTC
- | TRBJ2-5 | TRBD2 | TRBV12-3/TRBV12-4 | CASRPGLATETQYF | TGTGCCAGCAGGCCGGGACTAGCGACGGAGACCCAGTACTTC
few | TRBJ1-1 | - | TRBV29-1 | CSVLMGSATEAFF | TGCAGCGTCTTGATGGGGTCGGCCACTGAAGCTTTCTTT
- | TRBJ1-6 | - | TRBV6-2/TRBV6-3 | CASSYSGPVASNSPLHF | TGTGCCAGCAGTTACTCGGGGCCAGTAGCCTCGAATTCACCCCTCCACTTT
- | TRBJ2-1 | TRBD2 | TRBV5-1 | CASSRAGHEQFF | TGCGCCAGCAGCCGAGCGGGGCATGAGCAGTTCTTC
- | TRBJ2-5 | - | TRBV6-1 | CASSEIPAETQYF | TGTGCCAGCAGTGAAATTCCGGCAGAGACCCAGTACTTC
- | TRBJ2-7 | - | TRBV4-3 | CASSQGLGRFERYF | TGCGCCAGCAGCCAAGGATTGGGAAGATTCGAGCGGTACTTC
- | TRBJ2-7 | - | TRBV9 | CASSERQESYEQYF | TGTGCCAGCAGCGAGAGACAGGAATCCTACGAGCAGTACTTC
few | TRBJ2-2 | - | TRBV6-2/TRBV6-3 | CASSFGAQTGELFF | TGTGCCAGCAGTTTTGGAGCACAAACCGGGGAGCTGTTTTTT
few | TRBJ2-1 | TRBD2 | TRBV7-2 | CASSLRGLGNEQFF | TGTGCCAGCAGCCTGCGGGGACTAGGGAATGAGCAGTTCTTC
- | TRBJ2-3 | TRBD1 | TRBV4-3 | CASSHLVDRGGTDTQYF | TGCGCCAGCAGCCACCTCGTGGACAGGGGGGGAACAGATACGCAGTATTTT
few | TRBJ2-1 | - | TRBV20-1 | CSARPIGRDSYNEQFF | TGCAGTGCTCGTCCTATTGGGAGAGACTCCTACAATGAGCAGTTCTTC
- | TRBJ2-2 | - | TRBV28 | CASSKGVTNTGELFF | TGTGCCAGCAGTAAAGGGGTTACAAACACCGGGGAGCTGTTTTTT
- | TRBJ1-2 | - | TRBV3-1 | CASSQDLGGSYGYTF | TGTGCCAGCAGCCAAGATCTGGGGGGCTCCTATGGCTACACCTTC
- | TRBJ2-1 | - | TRBV12-5 | CASGLVGGAKDEQFF | TGTGCTAGTGGTTTGGTGGGGGGGGCGAAGGATGAGCAGTTCTTC
- | TRBJ2-7 | - | TRBV5-6 | CASSQSGARYEQYF | TGTGCCAGCAGCCAAAGTGGGGCAAGGTACGAGCAGTACTTC
few | TRBJ2-7 | TRBD2 | TRBV9 | CASSPGGAVAEQYF | TGTGCCAGCTCCCCGGGGGGGGCTGTCGCGGAGCAGTACTTC
few | TRBJ2-4 | - | TRBV12-3/TRBV12-4 | CASSGSLYQNIQYF | TGTGCCAGCAGTGGATCTTTATACCAAAACATTCAGTACTTC
few | TRBJ1-5 | - | TRBV27 | CASSSTHGGIRQPQHF | TGTGCCAGCAGTTCCACCCACGGGGGAATAAGACAGCCCCAGCATTTT
- | TRBJ2-7 | TRBD1 | TRBV14 | CASSQGPGQGPYEQYF | TGTGCCAGCAGCCAAGGTCCCGGACAGGGTCCCTACGAGCAGTACTTC
- | TRBJ1-2 | - | TRBV20-1 | CSAGGDGYTF | TGCAGTGCTGGGGGGGATGGCTACACCTTC
few | TRBJ1-4 | - | TRBV20-1 | CSASRDPNEKLFF | TGCAGTGCTTCAAGGGACCCAAATGAAAAACTGTTTTTT
- | TRBJ1-4 | TRBD1 | TRBV6-1 | CASSAEDRGLVAANEKLFF | TGTGCCAGCAGCGCAGAGGACAGGGGGCTAGTTGCAGCTAATGAAAAACTGTTTTTT
few | TRBJ2-5 | - | TRBV15 | CATSQGLNRPQETQYF | TGTGCCACCAGCCAAGGACTAAACCGACCTCAAGAGACCCAGTACTTC
once | TRBJ2-7 | TRBD2 | TRBV29-1 | CSVGGGIYEQYF | TGCAGCGTTGGGGGGGGGATCTACGAGCAGTACTTC
few | TRBJ2-7 | - | TRBV7-2 | CASGFGGSSSYEQYF | TGTGCCAGCGGATTTGGGGGTAGTAGCTCCTACGAGCAGTACTTC
- | TRBJ2-1 | TRBD2 | TRBV7-2 | CASSLGGLGPYNEQFF | TGTGCCAGCAGCTTAGGGGGACTAGGACCCTACAATGAGCAGTTCTTC
- | TRBJ1-2 | TRBD1 | TRBV27 | CASSFPGGSYTF | TGTGCCAGCAGTTTCCCAGGGGGGAGCTACACCTTC
few | TRBJ2-7 | - | TRBV6-5 | CASRRNRDYYEQYF | TGTGCCAGCAGACGTAACAGGGACTACTACGAGCAGTACTTC
- | TRBJ2-4 | - | TRBV12-3/TRBV12-4 | CASRQATQGSIQYF | TGTGCCAGCAGACAAGCGACTCAGGGGAGCATTCAGTACTTC
few | TRBJ1-4 | - | TRBV7-2 | CASSLAGIGEKLFF | TGTGCCAGCAGCTTAGCAGGGATCGGTGAAAAACTGTTTTTT
once | TRBJ2-7 | TRBD2 | TRBV29-1 | CSFYDLGLAGTYEQYF | TGCAGCTTCTACGATCTCGGACTAGCGGGGACCTACGAGCAGTACTTC
many | TRBJ2-1 | TRBD2 | TRBV5-6 | CASSLVGLEEFF | TGTGCCAGCAGCTTGGTAGGACTAGAGGAGTTCTTC
few | TRBJ1-2 | - | TRBV29-1 | CSVEDLSCGYTF | TGCAGCGTTGAGGACCTCAGCTGTGGCTACACCTTC
few | TRBJ2-5 | TRBD2 | TRBV4-2 | CASSQESGGRETQYF | TGTGCCAGCAGCCAAGAAAGCGGGGGGCGTGAGACCCAGTACTTC
- | TRBJ2-3 | TRBD2 | TRBV20-1 | CSASLAGQDTQYF | TGCAGTGCTAGTTTAGCGGGACAAGATACGCAGTATTTT